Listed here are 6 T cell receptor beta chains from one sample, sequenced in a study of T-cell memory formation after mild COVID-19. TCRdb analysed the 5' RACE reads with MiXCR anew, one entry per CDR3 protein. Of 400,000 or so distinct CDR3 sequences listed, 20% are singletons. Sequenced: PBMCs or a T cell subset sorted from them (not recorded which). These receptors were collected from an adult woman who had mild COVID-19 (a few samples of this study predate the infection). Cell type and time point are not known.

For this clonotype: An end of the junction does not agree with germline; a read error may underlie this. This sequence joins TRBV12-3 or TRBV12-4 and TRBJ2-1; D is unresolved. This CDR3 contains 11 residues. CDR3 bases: TGTTCCAGCAGTTTGAGTTCGGATCAGTTCTTC. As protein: CSSSLSSDQFF.

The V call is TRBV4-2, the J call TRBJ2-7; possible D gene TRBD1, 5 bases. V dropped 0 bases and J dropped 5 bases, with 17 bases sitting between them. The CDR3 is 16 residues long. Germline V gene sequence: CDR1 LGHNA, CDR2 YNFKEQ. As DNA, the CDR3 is TGTGCCAGCAGCCAAGATCCCGACAGATTGGTGGACGAGCAGTACTTC. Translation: CASSQDPDRLVDEQYF.

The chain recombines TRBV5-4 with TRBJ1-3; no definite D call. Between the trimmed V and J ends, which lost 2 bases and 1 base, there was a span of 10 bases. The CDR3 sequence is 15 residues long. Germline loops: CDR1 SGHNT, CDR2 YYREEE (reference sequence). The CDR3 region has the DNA TGTGCCAGCAGCTTCTCGGGTCTATCTGGAAACACCATATATTTT. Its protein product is CASSFSGLSGNTIYF. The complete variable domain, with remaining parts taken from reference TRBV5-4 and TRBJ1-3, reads ETGVTQSPTHLIKTRGQQVTLRCSSQSGHNTVSWYQQALGQGPQFIFQYYREEENGRGNFPPRFSGLQFPNYSSELNVNALELDDSALYLCASSFSGLSGNTIYFGEGSWLTVV.

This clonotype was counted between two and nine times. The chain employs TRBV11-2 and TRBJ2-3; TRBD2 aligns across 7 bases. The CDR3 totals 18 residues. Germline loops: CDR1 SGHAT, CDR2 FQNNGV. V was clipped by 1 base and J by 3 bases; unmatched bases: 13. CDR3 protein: CASSLGPLWGRETDTQYF. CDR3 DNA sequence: TGTGCCAGCAGCTTAGGGCCCCTGTGGGGGAGGGAAACAGATACGCAGTATTTT.

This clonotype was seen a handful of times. CDR3 residues: CSAMRTGRETQYF. The CDR3 region has the DNA TGCAGTGCTATGAGGACAGGGAGGGAGACCCAGTACTTC. V is TRBV20-1 and J is TRBJ2-5, with 8 bases aligning to TRBD1. Trimming took 4 bases from V and 5 from J; bases not matched to a gene: 6. The CDR3 is 13 amino acids. The germline gives CDR1 DFQATT, CDR2 SNEGSKA (reference sequence).

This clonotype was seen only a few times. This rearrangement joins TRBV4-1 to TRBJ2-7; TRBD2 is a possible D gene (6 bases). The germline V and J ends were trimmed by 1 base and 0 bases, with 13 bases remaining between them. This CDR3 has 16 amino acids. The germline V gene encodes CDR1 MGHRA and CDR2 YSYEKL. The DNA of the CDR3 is TGCGCCAGCAGCCAAGTGGCGGGGAAGGGCTCCTACGAGCAGTACTTC. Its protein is CASSQVAGKGSYEQYF.